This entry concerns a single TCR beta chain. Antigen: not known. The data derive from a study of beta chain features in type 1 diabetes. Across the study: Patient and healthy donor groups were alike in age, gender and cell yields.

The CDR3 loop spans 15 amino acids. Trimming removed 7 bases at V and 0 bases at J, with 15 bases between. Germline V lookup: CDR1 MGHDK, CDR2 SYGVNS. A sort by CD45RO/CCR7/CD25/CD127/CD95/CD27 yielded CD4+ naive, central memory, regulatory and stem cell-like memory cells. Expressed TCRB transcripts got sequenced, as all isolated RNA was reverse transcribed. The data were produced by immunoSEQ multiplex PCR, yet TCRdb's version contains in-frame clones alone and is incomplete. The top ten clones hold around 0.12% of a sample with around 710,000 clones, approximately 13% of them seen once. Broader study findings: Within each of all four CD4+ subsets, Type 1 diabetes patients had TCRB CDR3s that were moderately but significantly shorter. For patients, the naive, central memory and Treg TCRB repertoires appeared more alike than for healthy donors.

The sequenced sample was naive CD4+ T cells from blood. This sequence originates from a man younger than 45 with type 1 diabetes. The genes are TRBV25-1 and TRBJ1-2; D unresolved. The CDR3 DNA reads TGTGCCAGCAAGAAAATGGGGAGTACTAACTATGGCTACACCTTC. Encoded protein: CASKKMGSTNYGYTF.